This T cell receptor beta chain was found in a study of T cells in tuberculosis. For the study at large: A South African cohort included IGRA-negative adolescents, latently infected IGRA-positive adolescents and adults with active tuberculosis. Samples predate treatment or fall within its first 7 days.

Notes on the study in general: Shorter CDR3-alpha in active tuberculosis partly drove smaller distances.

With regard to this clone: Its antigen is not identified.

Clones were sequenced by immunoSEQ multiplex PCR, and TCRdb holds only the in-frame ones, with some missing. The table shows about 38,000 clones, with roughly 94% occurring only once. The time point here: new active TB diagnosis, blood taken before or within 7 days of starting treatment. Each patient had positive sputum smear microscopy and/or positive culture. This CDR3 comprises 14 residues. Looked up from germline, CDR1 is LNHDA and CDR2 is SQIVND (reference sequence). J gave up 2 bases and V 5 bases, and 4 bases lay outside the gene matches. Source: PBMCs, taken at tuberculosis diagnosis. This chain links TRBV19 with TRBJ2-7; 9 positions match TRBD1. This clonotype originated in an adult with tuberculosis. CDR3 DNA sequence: TGTGCCAGTAGTCGGACAGGGGACACCTACGAGCAGTACTTC. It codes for CASSRTGDTYEQYF.